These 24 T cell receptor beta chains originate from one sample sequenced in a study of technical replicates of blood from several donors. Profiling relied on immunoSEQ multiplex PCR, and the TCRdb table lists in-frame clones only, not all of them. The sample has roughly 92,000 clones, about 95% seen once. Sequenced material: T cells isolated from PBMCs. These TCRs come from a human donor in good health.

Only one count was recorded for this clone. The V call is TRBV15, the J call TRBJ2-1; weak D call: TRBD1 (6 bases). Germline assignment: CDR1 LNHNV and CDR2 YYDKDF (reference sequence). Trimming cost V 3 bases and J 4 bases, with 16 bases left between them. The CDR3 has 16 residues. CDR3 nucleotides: TGTGCCACCAGCAGGGGGGCTGCGGCCTCGTACAATGAGCAGTTCTTC. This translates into CATSRGAAASYNEQFF.

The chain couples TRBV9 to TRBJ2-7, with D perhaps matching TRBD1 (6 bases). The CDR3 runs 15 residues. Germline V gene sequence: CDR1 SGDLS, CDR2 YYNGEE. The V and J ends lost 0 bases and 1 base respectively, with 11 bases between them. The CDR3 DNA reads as TGTGCCAGCAGCGTAGCCCCGGGACAATCCTACGAGCAGTACTTC. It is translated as CASSVAPGQSYEQYF. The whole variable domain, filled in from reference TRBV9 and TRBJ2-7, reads DSGVTQTPKHLITATGQRVTLRCSPRSGDLSVYWYQQSLDQGLQFLIQYYNGEERAKGNILERFSAQQFPDLHSELNLSSLELGDSALYFCASSVAPGQSYEQYFGPGTRLTVT.

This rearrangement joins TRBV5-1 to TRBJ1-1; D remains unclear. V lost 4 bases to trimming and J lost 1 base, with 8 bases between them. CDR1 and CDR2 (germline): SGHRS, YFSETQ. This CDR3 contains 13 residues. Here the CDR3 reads CASSTQQNTEAFF. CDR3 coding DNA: TGCGCCAGCAGCACCCAACAGAACACTGAAGCTTTCTTT.

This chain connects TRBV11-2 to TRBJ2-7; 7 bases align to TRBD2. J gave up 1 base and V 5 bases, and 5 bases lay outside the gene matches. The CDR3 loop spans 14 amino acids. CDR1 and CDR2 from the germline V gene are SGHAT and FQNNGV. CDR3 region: CASSLQRDSYEQYF. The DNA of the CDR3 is TGTGCCAGCAGCCTTCAGCGGGATTCCTACGAGCAGTACTTC.

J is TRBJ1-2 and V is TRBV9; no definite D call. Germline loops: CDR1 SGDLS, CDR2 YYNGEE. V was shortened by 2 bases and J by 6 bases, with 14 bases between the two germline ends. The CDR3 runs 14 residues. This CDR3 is CASSVGFPTDGYTF. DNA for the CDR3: TGTGCCAGCAGCGTGGGTTTTCCTACAGATGGCTACACCTTC.

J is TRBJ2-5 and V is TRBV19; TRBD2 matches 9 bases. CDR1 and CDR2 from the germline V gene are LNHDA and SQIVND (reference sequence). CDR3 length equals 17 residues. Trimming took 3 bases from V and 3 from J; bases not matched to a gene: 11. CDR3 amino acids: CASSIGGIAGAEETQYF. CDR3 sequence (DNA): TGTGCCAGTAGTATTGGGGGAATAGCGGGAGCGGAAGAGACCCAGTACTTC. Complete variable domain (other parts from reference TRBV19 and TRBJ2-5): DGGITQSPKYLFRKEGQNVTLSCEQNLNHDAMYWYRQDPGQGLRLIYYSQIVNDFQKGDIAEGYSVSREKKESFPLTVTSAQKNPTAFYLCASSIGGIAGAEETQYFGPGTRLLVL.

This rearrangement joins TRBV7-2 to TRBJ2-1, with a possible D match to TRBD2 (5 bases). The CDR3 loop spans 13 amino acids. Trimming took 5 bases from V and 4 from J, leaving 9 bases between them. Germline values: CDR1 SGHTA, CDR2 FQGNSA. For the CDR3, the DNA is TGTGCCAGCAGCGGACGCGGGTACAATGAGCAGTTCTTC. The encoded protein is CASSGRGYNEQFF.

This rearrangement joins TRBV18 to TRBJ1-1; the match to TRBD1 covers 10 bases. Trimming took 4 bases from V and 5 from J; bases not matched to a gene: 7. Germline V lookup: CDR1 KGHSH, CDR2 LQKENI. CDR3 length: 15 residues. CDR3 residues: CASSRTDRGDTEAFF. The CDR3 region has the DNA TGTGCCAGCTCACGTACGGACAGGGGGGATACTGAAGCTTTCTTT.

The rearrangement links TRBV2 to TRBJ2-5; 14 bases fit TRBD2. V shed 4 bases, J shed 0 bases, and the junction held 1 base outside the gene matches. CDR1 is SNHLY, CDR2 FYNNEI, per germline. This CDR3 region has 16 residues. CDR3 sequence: CASSGLAGGYQETQYF. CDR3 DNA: TGTGCCAGCAGTGGACTAGCGGGGGGGTACCAAGAGACCCAGTACTTC. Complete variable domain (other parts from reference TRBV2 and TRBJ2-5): EPEVTQTPSHQVTQMGQEVILRCVPISNHLYFYWYRQILGQKVEFLVSFYNNEISEKSEIFDDQFSVERPDGSNFTLKIRSTKLEDSAMYFCASSGLAGGYQETQYFGPGTRLLVL.

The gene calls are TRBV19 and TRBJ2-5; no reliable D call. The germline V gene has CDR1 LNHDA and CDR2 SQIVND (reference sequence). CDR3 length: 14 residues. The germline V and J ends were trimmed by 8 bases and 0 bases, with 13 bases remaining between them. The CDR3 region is CASGIGPDQETQYF. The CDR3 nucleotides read TGTGCCAGTGGGATAGGTCCGGACCAAGAGACCCAGTACTTC. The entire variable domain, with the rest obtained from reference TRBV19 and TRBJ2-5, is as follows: DGGITQSPKYLFRKEGQNVTLSCEQNLNHDAMYWYRQDPGQGLRLIYYSQIVNDFQKGDIAEGYSVSREKKESFPLTVTSAQKNPTAFYLCASGIGPDQETQYFGPGTRLLVL.

The CDR3 reads CAISELGQDYNEQFF. The CDR3 bases are TGTGCCATCAGTGAGCTCGGACAGGACTACAATGAGCAGTTCTTC. The chain carries TRBV10-3 and TRBJ2-1; 7 bases line up with TRBD1. The CDR3 runs 15 residues. Losses at the gene ends were 2 bases for V and 3 bases for J; bases not matched to a gene: 4. In germline, CDR1 is ENHRY, CDR2 SYGVKD.

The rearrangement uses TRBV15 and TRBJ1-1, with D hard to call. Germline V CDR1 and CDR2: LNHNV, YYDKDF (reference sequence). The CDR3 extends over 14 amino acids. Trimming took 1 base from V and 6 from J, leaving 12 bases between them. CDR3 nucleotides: TGTGCCACCAGCAGAGCGGGAGGGATCGCTGAAGCTTTCTTT. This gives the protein CATSRAGGIAEAFF.

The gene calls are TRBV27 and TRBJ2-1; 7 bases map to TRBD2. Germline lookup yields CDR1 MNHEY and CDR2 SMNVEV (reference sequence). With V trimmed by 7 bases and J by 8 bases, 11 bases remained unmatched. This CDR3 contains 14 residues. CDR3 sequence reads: CASTLGGSLDEQFF. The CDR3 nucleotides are TGTGCCAGCACTCTGGGGGGGAGTTTAGATGAGCAGTTCTTC.

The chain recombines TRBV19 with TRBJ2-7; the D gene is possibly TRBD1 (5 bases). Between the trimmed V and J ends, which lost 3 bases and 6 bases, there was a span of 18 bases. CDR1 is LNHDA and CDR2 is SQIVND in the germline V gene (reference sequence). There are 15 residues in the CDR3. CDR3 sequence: CASSIEAQLGAEQYF. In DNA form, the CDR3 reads TGTGCCAGTAGTATCGAGGCTCAGCTTGGGGCCGAGCAGTACTTC. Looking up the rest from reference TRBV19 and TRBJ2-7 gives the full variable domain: DGGITQSPKYLFRKEGQNVTLSCEQNLNHDAMYWYRQDPGQGLRLIYYSQIVNDFQKGDIAEGYSVSREKKESFPLTVTSAQKNPTAFYLCASSIEAQLGAEQYFGPGTRLTVT.

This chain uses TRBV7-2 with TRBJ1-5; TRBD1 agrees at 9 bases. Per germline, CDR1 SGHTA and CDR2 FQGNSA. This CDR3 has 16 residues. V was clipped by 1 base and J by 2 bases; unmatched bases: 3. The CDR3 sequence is CASSLVWTGGNQPQHF. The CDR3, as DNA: TGTGCCAGCAGCTTAGTGTGGACAGGGGGCAATCAGCCCCAGCATTTT.

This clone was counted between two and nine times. Here the CDR3 reads CAWDRGLVSVTEAFF. Written as DNA, the CDR3 is TGTGCCTGGGATAGGGGTCTTGTTTCGGTCACTGAAGCTTTCTTT. The chain is built from TRBV30 and TRBJ1-1; D might be TRBD1 (5 bases). This CDR3 comprises 15 residues. Trimming cost V 5 bases and J 4 bases, with 20 bases left between them. Germline V CDR1 and CDR2: GTSNPN, SVGIG (reference sequence).

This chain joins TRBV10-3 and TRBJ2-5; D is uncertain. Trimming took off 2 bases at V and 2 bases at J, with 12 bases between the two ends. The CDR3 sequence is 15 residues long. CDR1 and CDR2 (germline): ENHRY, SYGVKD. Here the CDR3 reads CAISERRSEQETQYF. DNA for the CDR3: TGTGCCATCAGTGAGAGGAGATCGGAGCAAGAGACCCAGTACTTC.

The CDR3 region is CASGLHTGTLFF. The CDR3 DNA reads as TGTGCTAGTGGTTTGCATACAGGGACACTGTTTTTT. The chain combines TRBV12-5 with TRBJ1-4; tentatively, D is TRBD1 (6 bases). The V end was cut by 2 bases, the J end by 13 bases, with 11 bases between. Germline V gene lookup returns CDR1 LGHNT and CDR2 FRNRAP. This CDR3 is 12 amino acids long.

CDR3 sequence reads: CASTPLEGNYEQYF. The CDR3 region has the DNA TGCGCCAGCACCCCGCTAGAGGGCAACTACGAGCAGTACTTC. V is TRBV5-1 and J is TRBJ2-7, with a tentative D call TRBD2 (5 bases). V gave up 6 bases and J gave up 3 bases, with 16 bases separating them. This CDR3 spans 14 amino acids. CDR1 and CDR2 from the germline V gene are SGHRS and YFSETQ.

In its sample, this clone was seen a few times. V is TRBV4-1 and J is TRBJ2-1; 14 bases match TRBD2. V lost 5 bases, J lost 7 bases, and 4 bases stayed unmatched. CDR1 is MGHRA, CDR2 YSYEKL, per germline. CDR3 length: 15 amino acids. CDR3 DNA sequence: TGCGCCAGCAGCGGGACTAGCGGGAGAGTGAATGAGCAGTTCTTC. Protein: CASSGTSGRVNEQFF.

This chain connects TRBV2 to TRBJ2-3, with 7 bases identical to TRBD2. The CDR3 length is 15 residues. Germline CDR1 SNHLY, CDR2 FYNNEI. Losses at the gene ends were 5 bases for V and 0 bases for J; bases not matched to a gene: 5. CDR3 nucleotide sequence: TGTGCCAGCAGTACACTAGCGACTAGCACAGATACGCAGTATTTT. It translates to CASSTLATSTDTQYF.

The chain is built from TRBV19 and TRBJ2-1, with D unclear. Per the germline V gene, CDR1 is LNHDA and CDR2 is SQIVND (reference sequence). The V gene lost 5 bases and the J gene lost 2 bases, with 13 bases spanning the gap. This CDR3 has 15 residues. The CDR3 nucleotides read TGTGCCAGTAGTCCCACCGCGAGCCCCTACAATGAGCAGTTCTTC. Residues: CASSPTASPYNEQFF.

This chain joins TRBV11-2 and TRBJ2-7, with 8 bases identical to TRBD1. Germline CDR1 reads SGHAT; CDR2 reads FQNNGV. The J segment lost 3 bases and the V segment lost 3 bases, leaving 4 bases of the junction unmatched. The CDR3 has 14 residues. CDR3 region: CASSFGQGYYEQYF. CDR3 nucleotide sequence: TGTGCCAGCAGCTTCGGACAGGGCTACTACGAGCAGTACTTC.

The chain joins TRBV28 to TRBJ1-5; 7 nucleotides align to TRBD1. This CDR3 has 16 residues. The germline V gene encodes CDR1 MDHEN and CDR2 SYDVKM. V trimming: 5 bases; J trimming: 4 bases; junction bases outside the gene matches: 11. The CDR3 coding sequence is TGTGCCAGCAGTACAGGGGCGGGCGCCCCAAATCAGCCCCAGCATTTT. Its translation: CASSTGAGAPNQPQHF.